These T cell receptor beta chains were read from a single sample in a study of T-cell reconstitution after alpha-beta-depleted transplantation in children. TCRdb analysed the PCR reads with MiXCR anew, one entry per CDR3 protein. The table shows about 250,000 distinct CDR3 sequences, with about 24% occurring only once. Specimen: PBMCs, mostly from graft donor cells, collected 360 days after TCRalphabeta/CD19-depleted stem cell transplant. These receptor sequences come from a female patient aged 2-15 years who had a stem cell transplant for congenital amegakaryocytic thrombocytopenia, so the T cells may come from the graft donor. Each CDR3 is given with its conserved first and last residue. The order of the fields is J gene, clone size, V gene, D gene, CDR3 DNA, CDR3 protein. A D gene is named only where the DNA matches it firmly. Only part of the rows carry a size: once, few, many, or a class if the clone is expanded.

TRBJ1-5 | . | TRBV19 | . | TGTGCCAGTAGTATATTGGGGGGTGAGGGTCAGCCCCAGCATTTT | CASSILGGEGQPQHF
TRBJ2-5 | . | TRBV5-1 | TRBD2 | TGCGCCAGCAGCTTGGAGGGACTAGCGGGAGGGCCGATCGTGGTCGAGACCCAGTACTTC | CASSLEGLAGGPIVVETQYF
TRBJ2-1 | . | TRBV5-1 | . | TGCGCCAGCAGCTGGATCCCGCAAGGGGGTGAGCAGTTCTTC | CASSWIPQGGEQFF
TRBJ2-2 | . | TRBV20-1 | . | TGCAGTGCTAGAGATTTGTCCACCGGGGAGCTGTTTTTT | CSARDLSTGELFF
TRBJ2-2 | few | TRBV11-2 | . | TGTGCCAGCAGCACCCTAGGGAACACCGGGGAGCTGTTTTTT | CASSTLGNTGELFF
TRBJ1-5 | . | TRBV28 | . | TGTGCCAGCAGTTTAGTCGGAAATAGCAATCAGCCCCAGCATTTT | CASSLVGNSNQPQHF
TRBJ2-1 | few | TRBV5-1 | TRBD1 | TGCGCCAGCACGGGACAGAGCTCCTACAATGAGCAGTTCTTC | CASTGQSSYNEQFF
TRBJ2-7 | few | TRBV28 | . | TGTGCCAGCAGTTTATCCGGGGGAACCTCGGGGGAGCAGTACTTC | CASSLSGGTSGEQYF
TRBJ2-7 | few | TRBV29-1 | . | TGCAGCGGAAAACAGGGTTACGAGCAGTACTTC | CSGKQGYEQYF
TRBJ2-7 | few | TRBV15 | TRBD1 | TGTGCCACCAGCAGCCGGACAGGGGATGGGACCTACGAGCAGTACTTC | CATSSRTGDGTYEQYF
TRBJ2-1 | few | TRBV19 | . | TGTGCCGCCAATGAGCAGTTCTTC | CAANEQFF
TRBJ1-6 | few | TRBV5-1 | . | TGCGCCAGCAGTTTGGCTGCTAATTCACCCCTCCACTTT | CASSLAANSPLHF
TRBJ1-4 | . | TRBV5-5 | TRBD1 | TGTGCCAGCAGCCTGGTGGGACAGGGTTCCTCTAATGAAAAACTGTTTTTT | CASSLVGQGSSNEKLFF
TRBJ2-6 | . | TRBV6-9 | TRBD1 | TGTGCCAGCAGTTATTCACAGGGGGCTGGGGCCAACGTCCTGACTTTC | CASSYSQGAGANVLTF